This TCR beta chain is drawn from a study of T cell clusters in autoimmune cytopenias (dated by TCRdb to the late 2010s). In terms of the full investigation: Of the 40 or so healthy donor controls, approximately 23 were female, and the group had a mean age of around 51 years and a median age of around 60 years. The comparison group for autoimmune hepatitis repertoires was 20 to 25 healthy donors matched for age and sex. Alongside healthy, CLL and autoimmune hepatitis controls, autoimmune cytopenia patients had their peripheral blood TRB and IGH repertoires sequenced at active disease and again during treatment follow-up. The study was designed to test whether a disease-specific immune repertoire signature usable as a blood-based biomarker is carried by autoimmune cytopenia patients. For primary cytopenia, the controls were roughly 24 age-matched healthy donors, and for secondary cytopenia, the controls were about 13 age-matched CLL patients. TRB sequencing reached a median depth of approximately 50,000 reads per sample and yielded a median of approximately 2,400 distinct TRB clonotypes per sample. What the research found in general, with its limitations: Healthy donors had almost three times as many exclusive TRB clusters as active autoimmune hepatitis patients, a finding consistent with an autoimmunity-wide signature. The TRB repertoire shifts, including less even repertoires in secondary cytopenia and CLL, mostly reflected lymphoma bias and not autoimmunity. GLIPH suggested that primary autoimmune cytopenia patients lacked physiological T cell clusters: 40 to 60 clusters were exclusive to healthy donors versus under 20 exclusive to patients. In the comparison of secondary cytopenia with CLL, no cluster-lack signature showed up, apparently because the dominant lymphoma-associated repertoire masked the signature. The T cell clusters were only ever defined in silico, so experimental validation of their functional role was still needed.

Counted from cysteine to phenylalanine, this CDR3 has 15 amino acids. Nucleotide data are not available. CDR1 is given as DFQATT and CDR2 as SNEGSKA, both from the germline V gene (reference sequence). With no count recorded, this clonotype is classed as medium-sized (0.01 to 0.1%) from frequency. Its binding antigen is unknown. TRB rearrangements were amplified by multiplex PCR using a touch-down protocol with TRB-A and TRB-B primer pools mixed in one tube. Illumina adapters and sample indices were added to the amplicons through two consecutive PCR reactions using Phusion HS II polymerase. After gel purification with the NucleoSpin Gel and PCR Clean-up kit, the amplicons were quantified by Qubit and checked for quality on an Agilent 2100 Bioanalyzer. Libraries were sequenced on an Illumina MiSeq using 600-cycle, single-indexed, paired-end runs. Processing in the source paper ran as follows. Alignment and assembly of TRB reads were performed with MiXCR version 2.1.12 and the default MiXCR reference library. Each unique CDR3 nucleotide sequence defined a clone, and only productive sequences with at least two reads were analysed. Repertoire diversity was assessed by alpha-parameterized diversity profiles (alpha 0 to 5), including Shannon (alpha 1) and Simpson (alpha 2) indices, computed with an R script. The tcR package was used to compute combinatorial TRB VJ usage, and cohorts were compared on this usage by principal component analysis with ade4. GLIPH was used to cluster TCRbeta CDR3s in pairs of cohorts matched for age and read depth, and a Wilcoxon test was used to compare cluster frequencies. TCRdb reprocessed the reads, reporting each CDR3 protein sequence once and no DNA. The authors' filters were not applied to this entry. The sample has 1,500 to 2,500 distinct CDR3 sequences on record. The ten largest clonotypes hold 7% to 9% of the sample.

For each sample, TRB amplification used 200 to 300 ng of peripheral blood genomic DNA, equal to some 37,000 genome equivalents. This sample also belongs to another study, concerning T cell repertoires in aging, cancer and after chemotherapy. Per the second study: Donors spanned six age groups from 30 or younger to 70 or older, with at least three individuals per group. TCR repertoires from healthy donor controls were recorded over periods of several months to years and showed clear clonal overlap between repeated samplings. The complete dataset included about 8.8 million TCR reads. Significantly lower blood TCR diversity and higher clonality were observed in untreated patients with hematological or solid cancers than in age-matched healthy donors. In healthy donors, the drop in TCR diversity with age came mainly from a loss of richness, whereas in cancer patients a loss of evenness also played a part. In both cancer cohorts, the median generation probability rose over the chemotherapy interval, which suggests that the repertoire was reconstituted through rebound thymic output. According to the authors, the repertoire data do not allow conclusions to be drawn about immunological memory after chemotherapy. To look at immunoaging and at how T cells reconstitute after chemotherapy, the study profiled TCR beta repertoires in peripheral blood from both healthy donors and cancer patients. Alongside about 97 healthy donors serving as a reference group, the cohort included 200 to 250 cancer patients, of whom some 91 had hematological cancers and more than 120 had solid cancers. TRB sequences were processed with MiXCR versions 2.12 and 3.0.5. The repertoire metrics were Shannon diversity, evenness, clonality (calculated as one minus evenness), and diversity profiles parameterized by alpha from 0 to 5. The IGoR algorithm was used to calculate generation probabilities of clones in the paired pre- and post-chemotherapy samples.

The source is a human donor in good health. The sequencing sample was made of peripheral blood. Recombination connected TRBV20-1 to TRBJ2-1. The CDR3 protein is CSARFEGKVANEQFF.